What follows are 16 T cell receptor beta chains derived from one specimen sequenced in a study of monozygotic twins with inflammatory bowel disease. TCRdb re-called the 5' RACE reads; every CDR3 protein appears as one record, without DNA. This listing includes under 200,000 distinct CDR3 sequences. The sample was blood. These receptors were taken from a human donor with ulcerative colitis or Crohn's disease, or a healthy co-twin of an affected twin (not recorded which).

The gene calls are TRBV5-1 and TRBJ2-5; TCRdb's assignment of TRBD1 cannot be checked, as there is no DNA. In germline, CDR1 is SGHRS, CDR2 YFSETQ. CDR3 size: 14 residues. The CDR3 protein is CASRWTGGEETQYF.

The chain couples TRBV25-1 to TRBJ2-5; checking the TCRdb D call of TRBD1 is not possible without DNA. Germline CDR1 reads MGHDK; CDR2 reads SYGVNS. CDR3 length: 13 amino acids. The CDR3 here is CASKGFRAETQYF.

V and J are TRBV9 and TRBJ2-1; lacking DNA, the TRBD2 call made by TCRdb goes unchecked. The CDR3 totals 15 residues. The germline V gene encodes CDR1 SGDLS and CDR2 YYNGEE. Here the CDR3 reads CASSVGLALGDEQFF.

The gene calls are TRBV4-3 and TRBJ1-4; the TCRdb call, TRBD1, lacks DNA for checking. The CDR3 extends over 15 amino acids. From germline, CDR1 is LGHNA and CDR2 YSLEER. The CDR3 reads CASSQGWPPNEKLFF.

The J gene is TRBJ2-7, the V gene TRBV5-6; TCRdb's D call of TRBD1 is untestable without DNA. The germline V gene has CDR1 SGHDT and CDR2 YYEEEE. The CDR3 length is 12 residues. CDR3 residues: CASRAQGEGQYF.

The chain carries TRBV20-1 and TRBJ2-1; TCRdb reports TRBD1, a call that lacks DNA to check it against. The CDR3 loop spans 12 amino acids. Germline-derived CDR1 and CDR2 are DFQATT and SNEGSKA (reference sequence). The CDR3 region is CSAKPSQGAEFF.

This chain uses TRBV4-3 with TRBJ2-6; the D call of TRBD1 rests on TCRdb alone, since no DNA is present to check it. The CDR3 is 15 residues long. Germline CDR1 reads LGHNA; CDR2 reads YSLEER. The CDR3 sequence: CASSPGDLQVDVLTF.

The chain has TRBV29-1 and TRBJ1-4. The CDR3 spans 15 residues. Germline CDR1 reads SQVTM; CDR2 reads ANQGSEA. The CDR3 loop is CSVGAGSTTNEKLFF. Filled out from reference TRBV29-1 and TRBJ1-4, the complete variable domain reads SAVISQKPSRDICQRGTSLTIQCQVDSQVTMMFWYRQQPGQSLTLIATANQGSEATYESGFVIDKFPISRPNLTFSTLTVSNMSPEDSSIYLCSVGAGSTTNEKLFFGSGTQLSVL.

The chain employs TRBV5-1 and TRBJ2-5; checking the TCRdb D call of TRBD1 is not possible without DNA. This CDR3 spans 13 amino acids. CDR1 is SGHRS and CDR2 is YFSETQ in the germline V gene. The CDR3 region is CASTPGKQETQYF.

This chain connects TRBV5-1 to TRBJ2-2; TCRdb reports TRBD1, a call that lacks DNA to check it against. Germline V gives CDR1 SGHRS, CDR2 YFSETQ. This CDR3 is 17 amino acids long. This chain's CDR3 is CASSLAIRGSDTGELFF.

The CDR3 loop reads CASSLTPGQGARTGELFF. V usage is TRBV5-1 and J usage is TRBJ2-2; TCRdb's D call of TRBD1 is untestable without DNA. The CDR3 runs 18 residues. Germline V CDR1 and CDR2: SGHRS, YFSETQ. Filled out from reference TRBV5-1 and TRBJ2-2, the complete variable domain reads KAGVTQTPRYLIKTRGQQVTLSCSPISGHRSVSWYQQTPGQGLQFLFEYFSETQRNKGNFPGRFSGRQFSNSRSEMNVSTLELGDSALYLCASSLTPGQGARTGELFFGEGSRLTVL.

V gene TRBV7-9 combines with J gene TRBJ2-1. The CDR3 length is 16 residues. Looked up from germline, CDR1 is SEHNR and CDR2 is FQNEAQ (reference sequence). CDR3 sequence: CASSLDAGLGNNEQFF.

The rearrangement joins TRBV7-2 to TRBJ2-2; TCRdb gives TRBD1 as the D gene, but with no DNA this cannot be confirmed. Germline CDR1 SGHTA, CDR2 FQGNSA. This CDR3 spans 13 amino acids. CDR3: CASSFSRGGELFF. The full variable domain, in which reference TRBV7-2 and TRBJ2-2 provide the parts outside the CDR3, is GAGVSQSPSNKVTEKGKDVELRCDPISGHTALYWYRQSLGQGLEFLIYFQGNSAPDKSGLPSDRFSAERTGGSVSTLTIQRTQQEDSAVYLCASSFSRGGELFFGEGSRLTVL.

This chain connects TRBV7-2 to TRBJ2-3; TCRdb's D call of TRBD1 is untestable without DNA. CDR3 length: 15 amino acids. Germline V gene data show CDR1 as SGHTA and CDR2 as FQGNSA. The CDR3 spells CASSADRGRADTQYF.

The chain couples TRBV19 to TRBJ2-2; TCRdb selects TRBD1, and the lack of DNA leaves this call unchecked. The CDR3 consists of 15 residues. Germline V gene sequence: CDR1 LNHDA, CDR2 SQIVND (reference sequence). The chain's CDR3 is CASSIQGAETGELFF.

The CDR3 protein is CASVTGTGNTGELFF. This chain joins TRBV7-9 and TRBJ2-2; the D call of TRBD1 rests on TCRdb alone, since no DNA is present to check it. Germline values: CDR1 SEHNR, CDR2 FQNEAQ (reference sequence). CDR3 length: 15 amino acids.